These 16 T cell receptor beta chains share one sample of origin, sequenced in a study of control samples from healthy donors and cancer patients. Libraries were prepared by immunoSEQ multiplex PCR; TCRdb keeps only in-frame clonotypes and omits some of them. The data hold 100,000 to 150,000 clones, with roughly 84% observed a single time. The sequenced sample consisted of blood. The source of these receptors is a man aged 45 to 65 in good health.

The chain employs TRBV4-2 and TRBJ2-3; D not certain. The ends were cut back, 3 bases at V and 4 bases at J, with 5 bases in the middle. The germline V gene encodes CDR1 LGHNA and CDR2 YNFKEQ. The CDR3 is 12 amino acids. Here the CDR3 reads CASSQGADTQYF. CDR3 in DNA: TGTGCCAGCAGCCAGGGTGCAGATACGCAGTATTTT.

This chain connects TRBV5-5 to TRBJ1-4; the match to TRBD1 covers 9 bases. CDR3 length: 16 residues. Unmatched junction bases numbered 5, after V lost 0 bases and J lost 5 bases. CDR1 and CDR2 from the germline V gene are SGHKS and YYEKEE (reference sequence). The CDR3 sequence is CASSLVVGTGNEKLFF. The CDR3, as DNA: TGTGCCAGCAGCTTGGTTGTGGGGACAGGGAATGAAAAACTGTTTTTT.

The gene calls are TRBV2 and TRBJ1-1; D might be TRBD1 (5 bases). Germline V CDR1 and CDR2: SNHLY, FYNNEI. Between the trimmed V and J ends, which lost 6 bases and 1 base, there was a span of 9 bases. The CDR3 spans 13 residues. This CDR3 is CASRSDRNTEAFF. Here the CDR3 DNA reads TGTGCCAGCAGGTCCGACAGGAACACTGAAGCTTTCTTT.

This chain's CDR3 is CASRGIGYEQYF. CDR3 nucleotide sequence: TGCGCCAGCAGGGGGATTGGCTACGAGCAGTACTTC. The chain links TRBV10-2 to TRBJ2-7, with D uncertain. Trimming removed 6 bases at V and 3 bases at J, with 9 bases between. Germline CDR1 reads WSHSY; CDR2 reads SAAADI. This CDR3 is 12 amino acids long.

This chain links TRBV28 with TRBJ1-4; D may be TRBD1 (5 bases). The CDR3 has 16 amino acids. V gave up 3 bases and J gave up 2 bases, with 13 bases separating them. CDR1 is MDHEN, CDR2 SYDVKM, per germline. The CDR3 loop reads CASSFGSGLTNEKLFF. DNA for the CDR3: TGTGCCAGCAGTTTCGGCTCAGGGCTCACTAATGAAAAACTGTTTTTT.

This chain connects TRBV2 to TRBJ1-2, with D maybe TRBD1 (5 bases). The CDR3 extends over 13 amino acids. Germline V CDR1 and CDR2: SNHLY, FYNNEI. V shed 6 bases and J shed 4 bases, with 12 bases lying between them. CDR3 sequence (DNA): TGTGCCAGCAGAGGGGAAGGTAGCTATGGCTACACCTTC. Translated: CASRGEGSYGYTF.

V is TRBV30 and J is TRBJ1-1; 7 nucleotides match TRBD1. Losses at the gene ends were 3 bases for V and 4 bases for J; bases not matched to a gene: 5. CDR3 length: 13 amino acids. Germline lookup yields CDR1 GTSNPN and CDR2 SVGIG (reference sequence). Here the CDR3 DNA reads TGTGCCTGGAGCGAGGGGGCCGGCACTGAAGCTTTCTTT. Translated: CAWSEGAGTEAFF.

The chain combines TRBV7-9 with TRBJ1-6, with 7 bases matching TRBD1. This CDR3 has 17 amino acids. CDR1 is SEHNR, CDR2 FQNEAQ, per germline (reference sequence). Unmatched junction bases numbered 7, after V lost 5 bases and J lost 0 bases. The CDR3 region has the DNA TGTGCCAGCAGCGCGGGACAGCTAAGCTCCTATAATTCACCCCTCCACTTT. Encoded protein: CASSAGQLSSYNSPLHF. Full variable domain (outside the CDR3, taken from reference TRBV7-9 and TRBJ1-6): DTGVSQNPRHKITKRGQNVTFRCDPISEHNRLYWYRQTLGQGPEFLTYFQNEAQLEKSRLLSDRFSAERPKGSFSTLEIQRTEQGDSAMYLCASSAGQLSSYNSPLHFGNGTRLTVT.

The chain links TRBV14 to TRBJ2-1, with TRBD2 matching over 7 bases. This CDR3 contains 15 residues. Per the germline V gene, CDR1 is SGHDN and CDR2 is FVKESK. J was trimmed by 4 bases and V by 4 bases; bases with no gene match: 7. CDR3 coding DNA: TGTGCCAGCAGCCGCGGTTGGGGGGGGTACAATGAGCAGTTCTTC. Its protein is CASSRGWGGYNEQFF.

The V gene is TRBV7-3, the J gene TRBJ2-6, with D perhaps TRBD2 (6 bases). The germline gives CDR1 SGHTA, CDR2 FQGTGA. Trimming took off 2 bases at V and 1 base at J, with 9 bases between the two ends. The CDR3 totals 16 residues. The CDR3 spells CASSLQGGSGANVLTF. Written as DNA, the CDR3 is TGTGCCAGCAGCTTACAAGGAGGGTCTGGGGCCAACGTCCTGACTTTC.

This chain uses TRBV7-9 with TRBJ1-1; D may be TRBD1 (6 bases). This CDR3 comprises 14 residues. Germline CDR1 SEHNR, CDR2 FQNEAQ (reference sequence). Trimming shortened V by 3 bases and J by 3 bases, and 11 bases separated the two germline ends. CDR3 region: CASSFQGRDTEAFF. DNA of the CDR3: TGTGCCAGCAGCTTCCAGGGGCGGGACACTGAAGCTTTCTTT. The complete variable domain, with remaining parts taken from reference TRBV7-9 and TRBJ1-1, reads DTGVSQNPRHKITKRGQNVTFRCDPISEHNRLYWYRQTLGQGPEFLTYFQNEAQLEKSRLLSDRFSAERPKGSFSTLEIQRTEQGDSAMYLCASSFQGRDTEAFFGQGTRLTVV.

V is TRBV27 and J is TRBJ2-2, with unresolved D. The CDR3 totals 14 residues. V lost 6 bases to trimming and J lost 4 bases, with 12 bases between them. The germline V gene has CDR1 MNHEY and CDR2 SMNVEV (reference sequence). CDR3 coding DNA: TGTGCCAGCAGGCCGACCTTTCTCACCGGGGAGCTGTTTTTT. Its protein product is CASRPTFLTGELFF.

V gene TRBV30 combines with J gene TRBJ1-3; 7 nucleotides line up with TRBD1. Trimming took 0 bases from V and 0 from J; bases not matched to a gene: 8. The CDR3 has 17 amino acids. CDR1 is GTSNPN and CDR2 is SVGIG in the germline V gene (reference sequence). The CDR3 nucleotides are TGTGCCTGGAGTGTGGGGACCGGGACAGCCTCTGGAAACACCATATATTTT. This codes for CAWSVGTGTASGNTIYF.

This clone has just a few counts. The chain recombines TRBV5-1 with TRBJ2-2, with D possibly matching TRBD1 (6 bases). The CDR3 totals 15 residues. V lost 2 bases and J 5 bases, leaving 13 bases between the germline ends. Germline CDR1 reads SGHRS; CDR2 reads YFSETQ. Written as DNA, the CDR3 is TGCGCCAGCAGCTTTAACAGGGAGAGGACCGGGGAGCTGTTTTTT. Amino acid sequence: CASSFNRERTGELFF.

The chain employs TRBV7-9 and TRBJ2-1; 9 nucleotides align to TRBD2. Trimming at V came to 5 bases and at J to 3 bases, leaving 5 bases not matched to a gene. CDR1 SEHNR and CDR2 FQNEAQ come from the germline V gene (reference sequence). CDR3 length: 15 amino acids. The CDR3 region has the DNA TGTGCCAGCAGCCTTAGCGGGAGATACTACAATGAGCAGTTCTTC. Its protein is CASSLSGRYYNEQFF. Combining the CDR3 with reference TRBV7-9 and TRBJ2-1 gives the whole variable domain DTGVSQNPRHKITKRGQNVTFRCDPISEHNRLYWYRQTLGQGPEFLTYFQNEAQLEKSRLLSDRFSAERPKGSFSTLEIQRTEQGDSAMYLCASSLSGRYYNEQFFGPGTRLTVL.

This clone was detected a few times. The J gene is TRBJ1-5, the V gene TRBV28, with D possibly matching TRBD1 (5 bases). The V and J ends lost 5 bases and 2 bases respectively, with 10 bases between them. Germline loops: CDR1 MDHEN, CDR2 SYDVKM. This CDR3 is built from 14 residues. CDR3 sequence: CASSPPGRNQPQHF. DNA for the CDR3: TGTGCCAGCAGTCCCCCAGGGCGCAATCAGCCCCAGCATTTT.